These 17 T cell receptor beta chains were all obtained from the same sample, sequenced in a study of T cell clonotyping in hematopoietic cell transplantation. Generated by immunoSEQ multiplex PCR, the TCRdb table keeps only in-frame clones and is missing some. The sample includes several thousand clones, over 75% seen only once; the top ten take about 16%. The sample here was PBMCs, taken 180 days after allogeneic stem cell transplant. These receptors all stem from a male patient aged 35-55 years who had an allogeneic stem cell transplant from a related donor, so the T cells may come from the graft donor. Some clones in this sample may be carry-over from other donors' samples.

The genes are TRBV9 and TRBJ1-1; 7 nucleotides agree with TRBD1. The germline V gene encodes CDR1 SGDLS and CDR2 YYNGEE. The CDR3 length is 14 residues. Germline trimming cut 0 bases from V and 4 bases from J; bases unmatched to any gene: 3. The CDR3 nucleotides read TGTGCCAGCAGCGTAGGCCCAGGGGGCACTGAAGCTTTCTTT. Its translation is CASSVGPGGTEAFF.

The J gene is TRBJ2-1, the V gene TRBV6-5; D perhaps matches TRBD2 (6 bases). Germline V lookup: CDR1 MNHEY, CDR2 SVGAGI. The CDR3 loop spans 14 amino acids. V lost 6 bases and J lost 3, with 12 bases in between. The CDR3 DNA follows: TGTGCCAGCAGACGAGGAGGGAACTACAATGAGCAGTTCTTC. Protein sequence: CASRRGGNYNEQFF.

The J gene is TRBJ2-2, the V gene TRBV25-1; 8 bases are shared with TRBD1. The CDR3 runs to 14 residues. V lost 5 bases and J lost 4; bases outside the gene matches: 3. Germline CDR1 reads MGHDK; CDR2 reads SYGVNS. DNA for the CDR3: TGTGCCAGCAGTAGGACAGGGCTCACCGGGGAGCTGTTTTTT. Translating gives CASSRTGLTGELFF.

The chain combines TRBV7-9 with TRBJ2-7; perhaps TRBD2 as D (5 bases). Germline V gives CDR1 SEHNR, CDR2 FQNEAQ (reference sequence). V lost 7 bases and J lost 3, with 16 bases in between. The CDR3 loop spans 14 amino acids. The CDR3, as DNA: TGTGCCAGCACCGCGGGCCCCTACCGCTACGAGCAGTACTTC. This translates into CASTAGPYRYEQYF. Together with reference TRBV7-9 and TRBJ2-7, the CDR3 gives the full variable domain: DTGVSQNPRHKITKRGQNVTFRCDPISEHNRLYWYRQTLGQGPEFLTYFQNEAQLEKSRLLSDRFSAERPKGSFSTLEIQRTEQGDSAMYLCASTAGPYRYEQYFGPGTRLTVT.

V usage is TRBV19 and J usage is TRBJ1-2, with TRBD1 matching 10 bases. The CDR3 totals 16 residues. J gave up 5 bases and V 0 bases, and 6 bases lay outside the gene matches. Germline V gene data show CDR1 as LNHDA and CDR2 as SQIVND (reference sequence). The CDR3 here is CASSIEPGQGSYGYTF. CDR3 bases: TGTGCCAGTAGTATAGAACCGGGACAGGGGTCTTATGGCTACACCTTC.

The chain joins TRBV11-2 to TRBJ1-4; the match to TRBD1 covers 7 bases. Unmatched junction bases numbered 12, after V lost 5 bases and J lost 6 bases. There are 16 residues in the CDR3. Germline-derived CDR1 and CDR2 are SGHAT and FQNNGV. The CDR3 bases are TGTGCCAGCAGCCGAATAGGGACAGCCAAGGATGAAAAACTGTTTTTT. This codes for CASSRIGTAKDEKLFF.

This rearrangement joins TRBV30 to TRBJ1-1; 7 bases are a match to TRBD1. Germline trimming cut 5 bases from V and 3 bases from J; bases unmatched to any gene: 9. This CDR3 is built from 14 residues. Germline assignment: CDR1 GTSNPN and CDR2 SVGIG (reference sequence). CDR3 sequence reads: CAWWTGWVDTEAFF. In DNA form, the CDR3 reads TGTGCCTGGTGGACAGGCTGGGTCGACACTGAAGCTTTCTTT.

CDR3 sequence: CASSLTTGNYGYTF. In DNA, the CDR3 is TGCGCCAGCAGCTTGACTACAGGAAACTATGGCTACACCTTC. The gene calls are TRBV5-1 and TRBJ1-2; D is possibly TRBD1 (5 bases). V dropped 1 base and J dropped 2 bases, with 9 bases sitting between them. Germline V CDR1 and CDR2: SGHRS, YFSETQ. The CDR3 consists of 14 residues.

V gene TRBV7-9 combines with J gene TRBJ2-1, with D possibly TRBD1 on 6 matching bases. Germline CDR1 reads SEHNR; CDR2 reads FQNEAQ (reference sequence). The V end lost 3 bases, the J end lost 7 bases, and 13 bases lay between the germline ends. This CDR3 is 14 amino acids long. CDR3 sequence: CASSFRGIRNEQFF. As DNA, the CDR3 is TGTGCCAGCAGCTTTAGGGGGATTAGGAATGAGCAGTTCTTC.

The chain links TRBV15 to TRBJ1-4; no clear D. The germline V gene has CDR1 LNHNV and CDR2 YYDKDF (reference sequence). V dropped 3 bases and J dropped 4 bases, with 12 bases sitting between them. This CDR3 spans 15 amino acids. The DNA of the CDR3 is TGTGCCACCAGCAGGGACCGGCCCCGTAATGAAAAACTGTTTTTT. It codes for CATSRDRPRNEKLFF.

V usage is TRBV28 and J usage is TRBJ1-2; D is perhaps TRBD1 (6 bases). V lost 8 bases and J 3 bases, leaving 13 bases between the germline ends. The CDR3 consists of 13 residues. Germline CDR1 and CDR2: MDHEN and SYDVKM. Written as DNA, the CDR3 is TGTGCCAGCCTGGGGGCGCAGGACTATGGCTACACCTTC. As protein: CASLGAQDYGYTF.

This chain uses TRBV18 with TRBJ1-6; D gene uncertain. The CDR3 is 13 residues long. Trimming cost V 3 bases and J 9 bases, with 9 bases left between them. Germline values: CDR1 KGHSH, CDR2 LQKENI. The CDR3 nucleotides read TGTGCCAGCTCACCTAAGGAGGGTTCACCCCTCCACTTT. Its translation is CASSPKEGSPLHF.

A single count supports this clone. The chain carries TRBV7-8 and TRBJ2-7; D ambiguous. V dropped 4 bases and J dropped 3 bases, with 13 bases sitting between them. CDR3 length: 14 amino acids. The germline V gene encodes CDR1 SGHVS and CDR2 FQNEAQ. The CDR3 sequence is CASSSDQTVYEQYF. The CDR3 DNA reads as TGTGCCAGCAGCTCGGACCAGACTGTCTACGAGCAGTACTTC.

The V call is TRBV29-1, the J call TRBJ2-1; the match to TRBD2 covers 8 bases. This CDR3 comprises 14 residues. V was pared by 4 bases and J by 5 bases, with 7 bases of the junction left unmatched. Per the germline V gene, CDR1 is SQVTM and CDR2 is ANQGSEA. CDR3 in DNA: TGCAGCGTTGTCACTAGCGGACTTAACAATGAGCAGTTCTTC. The encoded protein is CSVVTSGLNNEQFF.

The chain joins TRBV10-3 to TRBJ2-3; 12 bases match TRBD1. V shed 5 bases, J shed 1 base, and the junction held 10 bases outside the gene matches. The CDR3 runs 18 residues. Germline CDR1 reads ENHRY; CDR2 reads SYGVKD. In DNA, the CDR3 is TGTGCCATCAGTTCCCCGGGACAGGGGGCTAAAGGCACAGATACGCAGTATTTT. It codes for CAISSPGQGAKGTDTQYF.

This clone has a single count. The chain has TRBV13 and TRBJ1-1, with D maybe TRBD1 (5 bases). Germline V gene sequence: CDR1 PRHDT, CDR2 FYEKMQ (reference sequence). This CDR3 comprises 13 residues. Trimming stripped 5 bases from V and 11 bases from J, with 18 bases between. This chain's CDR3 is CASSPDTQKAAFF. The CDR3 coding sequence is TGTGCCAGCAGCCCGGACACCCAAAAGGCGGCTTTCTTT.

V is TRBV4-3 and J is TRBJ1-2; 9 positions agree with TRBD1. The CDR3 totals 15 residues. CDR1 LGHNA and CDR2 YSLEER come from the germline V gene. V lost 0 bases, J lost 6 bases, and 5 bases stayed unmatched. The CDR3 bases are TGCGCCAGCAGCCAAGATTGGGGACAGGGAAATGGCTACACCTTC. It codes for CASSQDWGQGNGYTF.